The 26 T cell receptor beta chains given below trace back to one sample, sequenced in a study of CD8 T cells in Susac syndrome. Random hexamers were used to reverse transcribe about 0.5 to 1 ug of RNA. Each CDR3 protein is one row after TCRdb ran MiXCR on the immunoSEQ multiplex PCR reads. Here the sample spans about 120,000 distinct CDR3 sequences, around 94% being singletons. Sequenced sample: CD4+ T cells from PBMCs. Receptor source: a human donor in good health.

The chain has TRBV6-1 and TRBJ2-2; D possibly corresponds to TRBD2 (6 bases). The CDR3 is 14 residues long. Trimming removed 3 bases at V and 5 bases at J, with 10 bases between. Germline assignment: CDR1 MNHNS and CDR2 SASEGT. Here the CDR3 DNA reads TGTGCCAGCAGTGACCCCGGGGGAACCGGGGAGCTGTTTTTT. Amino acid sequence: CASSDPGGTGELFF.

This chain links TRBV10-3 with TRBJ2-7, with no clear D. The CDR3 runs to 15 residues. CDR1 is ENHRY, CDR2 SYGVKD, per germline. With 10 bases removed from V and 0 bases from J, the gap between germline ends came to 19 bases. This chain's CDR3 is CATQSYSESSYEQYF. CDR3 sequence (DNA): TGTGCCACCCAATCCTACAGCGAGAGCTCCTACGAGCAGTACTTC.

The V and J genes are TRBV2 and TRBJ2-1; 16 bases align to TRBD2. Germline CDR1 is SNHLY and CDR2 is FYNNEI. With 4 bases clipped from V and 5 bases from J, the junction kept 5 bases outside the gene matches. The CDR3 consists of 17 residues. The CDR3, as DNA: TGTGCCAGCAGTGCCGGGACTAGCGGGAGGGGAGACAATGAGCAGTTCTTC. This codes for CASSAGTSGRGDNEQFF.

V is TRBV3-1 and J is TRBJ2-2; the D gene is possibly TRBD1 (6 bases). The CDR3 length is 15 residues. The germline V gene encodes CDR1 LGHDT and CDR2 YNNKEL (reference sequence). V was shortened by 1 base and J by 4 bases, with 10 bases between the two germline ends. CDR3 loop: CASSQAQGLTGELFF. The CDR3 nucleotides read TGTGCCAGCAGCCAAGCACAGGGTCTCACCGGGGAGCTGTTTTTT.

The V call is TRBV12-3 or TRBV12-4, the J call TRBJ1-1, with D perhaps TRBD1 (5 bases). CDR3 size: 16 residues. Trimming shortened V by 5 bases and J by 0 bases, and 16 bases separated the two germline ends. For the CDR3, the DNA is TGTGCCAGCAGTACGGGAGACAGCCGCCTGAACACTGAAGCTTTCTTT. Its protein is CASSTGDSRLNTEAFF.

This clonotype was seen just once. The V call is TRBV6-5, the J call TRBJ2-3, with TRBD1 as a possible D gene (6 bases). V was clipped by 2 bases and J by 8 bases, with 8 bases between them. This CDR3 has 12 residues. CDR1 and CDR2 from the germline V gene are MNHEY and SVGAGI. The CDR3: CASSYEGGTQYF. The DNA for the CDR3 is TGTGCCAGCAGTTACGAAGGGGGTACGCAGTATTTT.

The genes are TRBV2 and TRBJ2-1; 10 bases are a match to TRBD1. The germline CDR1 and CDR2 sequences are SNHLY and FYNNEI. V dropped 4 bases and J dropped 6; count of bases not matched to a gene: 6. The CDR3 sequence is 15 residues long. The CDR3 nucleotides read TGTGCCAGCAGTGGACAGGGACAGGGGACCAATGAGCAGTTCTTC. This encodes CASSGQGQGTNEQFF.

This clonotype was observed once. V usage is TRBV7-2 and J usage is TRBJ1-3; D not resolved. The CDR3 has 13 amino acids. V was clipped by 3 bases and J by 4 bases, with 7 bases between them. Germline lookup yields CDR1 SGHTA and CDR2 FQGNSA. CDR3 sequence reads: CASSFDEGNTIYF. CDR3 sequence (DNA): TGTGCCAGCAGCTTCGACGAGGGAAACACCATATATTTT. Variable domain in full (rest from reference TRBV7-2 and TRBJ1-3): GAGVSQSPSNKVTEKGKDVELRCDPISGHTALYWYRQSLGQGLEFLIYFQGNSAPDKSGLPSDRFSAERTGGSVSTLTIQRTQQEDSAVYLCASSFDEGNTIYFGEGSWLTVV.

The chain combines TRBV27 with TRBJ2-3, with 10 bases identical to TRBD2. CDR1 is MNHEY and CDR2 is SMNVEV in the germline V gene (reference sequence). Germline trimming cut 3 bases from V and 0 bases from J; bases unmatched to any gene: 18. This CDR3 is built from 21 residues. The CDR3 nucleotides read TGTGCCAGCAGTTTGAGGGCTATAGGGATAGCGGGAGGCACTAGCACAGATACGCAGTATTTT. Its protein is CASSLRAIGIAGGTSTDTQYF.

The chain carries TRBV27 and TRBJ2-5, with 9 bases aligning to TRBD2. The J call may be mistaken, given a closer DNA end match to TRBJ2-7. CDR1 is MNHEY, CDR2 SMNVEV, per germline (reference sequence). CDR3 length: 16 amino acids. The CDR3 sequence: CASSPRGSGRLYEQYF. The CDR3 DNA sequence: TGTGCCAGCAGTCCTCGGGGTAGCGGGAGACTCTACGAGCAGTACTTC.

This clonotype was seen just once. This chain uses TRBV18 with TRBJ2-2; D is possibly TRBD1 (6 bases). The CDR3 consists of 16 residues. The V end was cut by 2 bases, the J end by 1 base, with 11 bases between. Germline CDR1 KGHSH, CDR2 LQKENI. CDR3 loop: CASSPGGRKNTGELFF. In DNA form, the CDR3 reads TGTGCCAGCTCACCAGGGGGCAGGAAGAACACCGGGGAGCTGTTTTTT. The entire variable domain, with the rest obtained from reference TRBV18 and TRBJ2-2, is as follows: NAGVMQNPRHLVRRRGQEARLRCSPMKGHSHVYWYRQLPEEGLKFMVYLQKENIIDESGMPKERFSAEFPKEGPSILRIQQVVRGDSAAYFCASSPGGRKNTGELFFGEGSRLTVL.

The rearrangement joins TRBV5-1 to TRBJ1-5; no reliable D call. V lost 4 bases, J lost 7 bases, and 12 bases lay in between. CDR3 length: 13 residues. Germline V gene data show CDR1 as SGHRS and CDR2 as YFSETQ. The CDR3 protein is CASSGEGGQPQHF. The CDR3, as DNA: TGCGCCAGCAGCGGAGAGGGCGGACAGCCCCAGCATTTT.

The V and J genes are TRBV7-2 and TRBJ2-5; 12 nucleotides match TRBD2. This CDR3 contains 15 residues. Germline CDR1 and CDR2: SGHTA and FQGNSA. V was clipped by 6 bases and J by 5 bases; unmatched bases: 7. The CDR3 sequence is CASRPSSGRDETQYF. The CDR3 DNA is TGTGCCAGCAGGCCATCTAGCGGGAGGGACGAGACCCAGTACTTC.

V usage is TRBV5-6 and J usage is TRBJ2-3; D is perhaps TRBD2 (6 bases). V lost 5 bases, J lost 9 bases, and 22 bases lay in between. The CDR3 sequence is 15 residues long. Per the germline V gene, CDR1 is SGHDT and CDR2 is YYEEEE. CDR3 amino acids: CASRPRGLVEGTQYF. The CDR3 DNA reads TGTGCCAGCAGACCGAGGGGTCTAGTGGAGGGGACGCAGTATTTT.

The chain employs TRBV7-6 and TRBJ1-3; no firm D call. The ends were cut back, 5 bases at V and 4 bases at J, with 6 bases in the middle. The CDR3 runs 12 residues. CDR1 is SGHVS and CDR2 is FNYEAQ in the germline V gene. DNA for the CDR3: TGTGCCAGCAGCCTACAGGGAAACACCATATATTTT. Its protein product is CASSLQGNTIYF.

The J gene is TRBJ2-7, the V gene TRBV20-1; perhaps TRBD1 as D (5 bases). V gave up 6 bases and J gave up 2 bases, with 17 bases separating them. The CDR3 has 14 amino acids. The germline gives CDR1 DFQATT, CDR2 SNEGSKA (reference sequence). In nucleotides, the CDR3 is TGCAGTGCCCATGGGGCGCAGGAGACCTACGAGCAGTACTTC. Translating gives CSAHGAQETYEQYF.

J is TRBJ2-3 and V is TRBV20-1, with 11 bases matching TRBD2. Germline V gene sequence: CDR1 DFQATT, CDR2 SNEGSKA (reference sequence). The length of the CDR3 is 15 residues. V dropped 6 bases and J dropped 5; count of bases not matched to a gene: 10. The CDR3 spells CSAGPTSGAGDTQYF. In DNA form, the CDR3 reads TGCAGTGCGGGGCCGACTAGCGGGGCAGGAGATACGCAGTATTTT.

The V and J genes are TRBV5-1 and TRBJ2-3, with 11 bases aligning to TRBD1. The CDR3 length is 16 residues. The germline gives CDR1 SGHRS, CDR2 YFSETQ. J was trimmed by 5 bases and V by 4 bases; bases with no gene match: 9. The CDR3 sequence: CASSERTGGEEDTQYF. The CDR3 DNA reads as TGCGCCAGCAGCGAACGGACAGGGGGCGAAGAAGATACGCAGTATTTT.

The chain joins TRBV30 to TRBJ2-3; TRBD2 aligns across 10 bases. This CDR3 contains 15 residues. Germline V gives CDR1 GTSNPN, CDR2 SVGIG (reference sequence). The V segment lost 1 base and the J segment 7 bases; nucleotides outside the gene matches: 8. DNA for the CDR3: TGTGCCTGGAGTGGGCGAGGACTAGCGGTGTATACGCAGTATTTT. This translates into CAWSGRGLAVYTQYF.

The V call is TRBV20-1, the J call TRBJ1-5; D not resolved. The CDR3 loop spans 14 amino acids. V gave up 6 bases and J gave up 1 base, with 13 bases separating them. Germline V lookup: CDR1 DFQATT, CDR2 SNEGSKA (reference sequence). This chain's CDR3 is CSAREGTSNQPQHF. The DNA for the CDR3 is TGCAGTGCCCGGGAGGGAACAAGCAATCAGCCCCAGCATTTT.

The chain couples TRBV3-1 to TRBJ2-3; 13 nucleotides match TRBD2. The CDR3 has 22 residues. The germline CDR1 and CDR2 sequences are LGHDT and YNNKEL (reference sequence). The J segment lost 7 bases and the V segment lost 2 bases, leaving 24 bases of the junction unmatched. The CDR3 DNA follows: TGTGCCAGCAGCCAATATCTTCCTTCGGGGGGACTAGCGGGACGGGGGCATAATACGCAGTATTTT. This translates into CASSQYLPSGGLAGRGHNTQYF.

This sequence joins TRBV6-2 or TRBV6-3 and TRBJ2-4; D uncertain. Germline assignment: CDR1 MNHEY and CDR2 SVGEGT. V lost 9 bases and J 0 bases, leaving 6 bases between the germline ends. The CDR3 loop spans 12 amino acids. CDR3 bases: TGTGCCAGTTCGCTAGCCAAAAACATTCAGTACTTC. Translating gives CASSLAKNIQYF.

The chain links TRBV30 to TRBJ2-1, with D tentatively TRBD1 or TRBD2 (5 bases each). The V gene lost 0 bases and the J gene lost 5 bases, with 8 bases spanning the gap. Germline CDR1 and CDR2: GTSNPN and SVGIG (reference sequence). The CDR3 has 13 residues. CDR3 amino acids: CAWSVGVNNEQFF. The CDR3 bases are TGTGCCTGGAGTGTGGGGGTAAACAATGAGCAGTTCTTC.

CDR3 in amino acids: CASSLGTRQGTGLHF. CDR3 in DNA: TGTGCCAGCAGTTTAGGGACCCGGCAGGGGACAGGCCTCCACTTT. The chain uses TRBV12-3 or TRBV12-4 and TRBJ1-6; 8 bases agree with TRBD1. The V segment lost 1 base and the J segment 15 bases; nucleotides outside the gene matches: 11. The CDR3 totals 15 residues.

The J gene is TRBJ1-5, the V gene TRBV6-2 or TRBV6-3; 7 positions agree with TRBD1. V lost 4 bases and J lost 6; bases outside the gene matches: 12. Germline loops: CDR1 MNHEY, CDR2 SVGEGT. The CDR3 loop spans 16 amino acids. The CDR3 loop is CASSWASNRGVQPQHF. CDR3 DNA: TGTGCCAGCAGTTGGGCGTCGAACAGGGGAGTTCAGCCCCAGCATTTT.

V is TRBV10-1 and J is TRBJ2-5; D gene unclear. Trimming removed 0 bases from V and 3 bases from J, with 5 bases in between. The CDR3 is 13 amino acids. The germline gives CDR1 WNHNN, CDR2 SYGVQD (reference sequence). The CDR3 loop is CASSESDEETQYF. The CDR3 DNA is TGCGCCAGCAGTGAGTCGGACGAAGAGACCCAGTACTTC.